These 21 T cell receptor beta chains originate from one sample sequenced in a study of metastatic and nonmetastatic thyroid tumors. All patients were untreated before thyroid surgery. With MiXCR, TCRdb reprocessed the PCR reads. The sample records about 47,000 clones, approximately 26% being singletons. The sample consisted of blood. Source of these receptors: a male donor with papillary thyroid cancer or a benign thyroid nodule (not recorded which). Some clones in this sample may be carry-over from other donors' samples.

There are many counts of this clone. V and J are TRBV7-9 and TRBJ2-7, with a possible D match to TRBD2 (5 bases). The CDR3 extends over 12 amino acids. Germline CDR1 and CDR2: SEHNR and FQNEAQ (reference sequence). Trimming pared 4 bases from V and 6 bases from J, leaving 10 bases between. The CDR3: CASSSGVTEQYF. The CDR3 nucleotides read TGTGCCAGCAGCTCCGGGGTAACCGAGCAGTACTTC.

V usage is TRBV7-2 and J usage is TRBJ2-2, with D tentatively TRBD2 (7 bases). Germline V gene lookup returns CDR1 SGHTA and CDR2 FQGNSA. V lost 0 bases and J lost 8, with 16 bases in between. The CDR3 runs 16 residues. The CDR3 here is CASSLAGGLVVGELFF. The CDR3 nucleotides are TGTGCCAGCAGCTTAGCGGGGGGGCTTGTTGTAGGGGAGCTGTTTTTT.

This clone has just a few counts. This chain joins TRBV6-1 and TRBJ2-7, with D perhaps TRBD2 (6 bases). This CDR3 has 15 residues. Germline V gene data show CDR1 as MNHNS and CDR2 as SASEGT. Trimming cost V 0 bases and J 0 bases, with 9 bases left between them. The DNA of the CDR3 is TGTGCCAGCAGTGAAGCGCACGGGGGCTCCTACGAGCAGTACTTC. Translation gives CASSEAHGGSYEQYF.

The V call is TRBV20-1, the J call TRBJ2-3; D uncertain. This CDR3 contains 14 residues. With 3 bases removed from V and 0 bases from J, the gap between germline ends came to 10 bases. Looked up from germline, CDR1 is DFQATT and CDR2 is SNEGSKA (reference sequence). Written as DNA, the CDR3 is TGCAGTGCTAGCGGGCTCAAGAGCACAGATACGCAGTATTTT. Protein product: CSASGLKSTDTQYF.

The chain recombines TRBV11-2 with TRBJ2-3; 10 nucleotides agree with TRBD2. J gave up 4 bases and V 1 base, and 5 bases lay outside the gene matches. From germline, CDR1 is SGHAT and CDR2 FQNNGV. The CDR3 sequence is 16 residues long. The CDR3: CASSLGLAGKSDTQYF. The CDR3 DNA follows: TGTGCCAGCAGCTTAGGACTAGCGGGTAAATCAGATACGCAGTATTTT.

Ten or more counts support this clone. The rearrangement links TRBV9 to TRBJ2-3; weak D call: TRBD2 (5 bases). The V end was cut by 2 bases, the J end by 0 bases, with 10 bases between. The length of the CDR3 is 15 residues. Germline lookup yields CDR1 SGDLS and CDR2 YYNGEE. The CDR3 sequence: CASSVSSGSTDTQYF. CDR3 sequence (DNA): TGTGCCAGCAGCGTTTCCAGCGGAAGCACAGATACGCAGTATTTT. Full variable domain (remainder filled in from reference TRBV9 and TRBJ2-3): DSGVTQTPKHLITATGQRVTLRCSPRSGDLSVYWYQQSLDQGLQFLIQYYNGEERAKGNILERFSAQQFPDLHSELNLSSLELGDSALYFCASSVSSGSTDTQYFGPGTRLTVL.

This clone was observed many times. A much larger clone is a single base away; this may be a read error. This sample includes further DNA sequences coding for the same CDR3. The V and J genes are TRBV7-3 and TRBJ2-3; 7 bases align to TRBD1. Germline values: CDR1 SGHTA, CDR2 FQGTGA. This CDR3 is 14 amino acids long. The trim removed 5 bases at V and 4 bases at J, leaving 6 bases unmatched. DNA for the CDR3: TGTGCCAGCAGCCTAAACCAGGGGGCAGATACGCAGTATTTT. Its translation is CASSLNQGADTQYF.

In its sample, this clone was seen many times. The chain couples TRBV5-1 to TRBJ2-5; 8 positions agree with TRBD2. CDR1 is SGHRS and CDR2 is YFSETQ in the germline V gene. The trim removed 4 bases at V and 3 bases at J, leaving 5 bases unmatched. This CDR3 region has 14 residues. As DNA, the CDR3 is TGCGCCAGCAGCCGAGCGGGAGAGGAAGAGACCCAGTACTTC. Its translation: CASSRAGEEETQYF.

This clone was seen a handful of times. This chain links TRBV12-3 or TRBV12-4 with TRBJ2-7; 7 bases are shared with TRBD2. V shed 6 bases, J shed 0 bases, and the junction held 14 bases outside the gene matches. The CDR3 runs to 17 residues. The CDR3 here is CASSGRGRGRGSYEQYF. The CDR3 bases are TGTGCCAGCAGCGGTCGGGGGAGGGGAAGGGGCTCCTACGAGCAGTACTTC.

This clone was seen ten or more times. The genes are TRBV20-1 and TRBJ1-4; 7 bases match TRBD1. The CDR3 loop spans 15 amino acids. The trim removed 6 bases at V and 7 bases at J, leaving 14 bases unmatched. Germline V lookup: CDR1 DFQATT, CDR2 SNEGSKA (reference sequence). DNA of the CDR3: TGCAGTGCGGAGAAAGGGGGCTCAGTGGTTGAAAAACTGTTTTTT. Protein product: CSAEKGGSVVEKLFF.

This chain links TRBV3-1 with TRBJ1-1, with D possibly TRBD1 on 5 matching bases. Germline CDR1 reads LGHDT; CDR2 reads YNNKEL (reference sequence). The CDR3 covers 14 residues. The germline V and J ends were trimmed by 6 bases and 6 bases, with 17 bases remaining between them. The CDR3 reads CASSHRTTVAEAFF. CDR3 nucleotides: TGTGCCAGCAGTCACCGGACGACAGTCGCTGAAGCTTTCTTT.

CDR3 nucleotide sequence: TGTGCCACCAGTCGGAGGGAGTTTGGACCGTCCGATACGCAGTATTTT. Its protein product is CATSRREFGPSDTQYF. This chain connects TRBV24-1 to TRBJ2-3, with D tentatively TRBD2 (6 bases). This CDR3 spans 16 amino acids. The V gene lost 6 bases and the J gene lost 6 bases, with 21 bases spanning the gap. The V gene's germline CDR1 is KGHDR and CDR2 SFDVKD.

This clone has just a few counts. The CDR3 nucleotides are TGTGCCAGCCGCCACACCAAGACTAACTATGGCTACACCTTC. This codes for CASRHTKTNYGYTF. The chain combines TRBV6-1 with TRBJ1-2; D remains ambiguous. The germline V gene has CDR1 MNHNS and CDR2 SASEGT. The CDR3 sequence is 14 residues long. Trimming stripped 8 bases from V and 0 bases from J, with 13 bases between.

The CDR3 sequence: CSARDSATSSYEQYF. The CDR3 nucleotides are TGCAGTGCTAGAGATTCAGCGACCAGCTCCTACGAGCAGTACTTC. This sequence joins TRBV20-1 and TRBJ2-7; no reliable D call. Germline V gene lookup returns CDR1 DFQATT and CDR2 SNEGSKA (reference sequence). This CDR3 has 15 residues. The V end was cut by 0 bases, the J end by 0 bases, with 12 bases between.

The chain has TRBV7-2 and TRBJ2-7; 10 bases agree with TRBD1. Germline V gene lookup returns CDR1 SGHTA and CDR2 FQGNSA. The CDR3 has 15 amino acids. Unmatched junction bases numbered 7, after V lost 5 bases and J lost 3 bases. CDR3 amino acids: CASSVRDRGIYEQYF. CDR3 nucleotide sequence: TGTGCCAGCAGCGTCCGGGACAGGGGCATCTACGAGCAGTACTTC. Full variable domain (remainder filled in from reference TRBV7-2 and TRBJ2-7): GAGVSQSPSNKVTEKGKDVELRCDPISGHTALYWYRQSLGQGLEFLIYFQGNSAPDKSGLPSDRFSAERTGGSVSTLTIQRTQQEDSAVYLCASSVRDRGIYEQYFGPGTRLTVT.

The chain links TRBV27 to TRBJ1-3; weak D call: TRBD1 (5 bases). V gave up 6 bases and J gave up 4 bases, with 10 bases separating them. Germline CDR1 is MNHEY and CDR2 is SMNVEV (reference sequence). The CDR3 has 13 residues. Here the CDR3 reads CASRPRGGNTIYF. CDR3 nucleotides: TGTGCCAGCAGGCCTAGGGGAGGAAACACCATATATTTT.

V gene TRBV28 combines with J gene TRBJ1-5, with D unclear. Trimming removed 7 bases from V and 4 bases from J, with 11 bases in between. CDR3 size: 13 residues. CDR1 MDHEN and CDR2 SYDVKM come from the germline V gene. CDR3 DNA: TGTGCCAGCAAGGTTTCAGGAAATCAGCCCCAGCATTTT. Translation: CASKVSGNQPQHF.

This clone appeared a few times. The genes are TRBV18 and TRBJ1-5, with D unclear. This CDR3 spans 16 amino acids. V was clipped by 4 bases and J by 2 bases, with 15 bases between them. Germline V gene sequence: CDR1 KGHSH, CDR2 LQKENI. DNA for the CDR3: TGTGCCAGCTCACTCAGAGGACCGGGAGGCAATCAGCCCCAGCATTTT. Protein: CASSLRGPGGNQPQHF.

About this clone itself: Being one base from a much bigger clone, this may be a read error. Other nucleotide sequences in the sample specify the same CDR3. The V gene is TRBV5-4, the J gene TRBJ2-2, with D possibly matching TRBD2 (6 bases). The CDR3 contains 17 residues. The germline CDR1 and CDR2 sequences are SGHNT and YYREEE (reference sequence). CDR3 in DNA: TGTGCCAGCAGCTCCTCGACGGGGGTCCACGTCACCGGCGAGCTGTTTTTT. Translated, it gives CASSSSTGVHVTGELFF.

This clone was counted at least ten times. As DNA, the CDR3 is TGCAGTGCTAGAGAGCTCGGGGGTTACGAGCAGTACTTC. Residues: CSARELGGYEQYF. The chain is built from TRBV20-1 and TRBJ2-7; D might be TRBD2 (6 bases). CDR1 DFQATT and CDR2 SNEGSKA come from the germline V gene (reference sequence). CDR3 size: 13 residues. V was pared by 0 bases and J by 4 bases, with 10 bases between.

This clone appeared many times. The chain couples TRBV18 to TRBJ1-2; 7 nucleotides align to TRBD1. Unmatched junction bases numbered 7, after V lost 4 bases and J lost 8 bases. Per germline, CDR1 KGHSH and CDR2 LQKENI. CDR3 length equals 13 residues. CDR3 amino acids: CASSLQGSDGYTF. CDR3 coding DNA: TGTGCCAGCTCACTACAGGGGTCGGACGGCTACACCTTC.